This is a list of T cell receptor beta chains from one sample in a study of identical twins. TCRdb fed the 5' RACE reads into MiXCR, producing one record per CDR3 protein. The table has about 890,000 distinct CDR3 sequences, about 12% seen once. The same sample was also studied in work on yellow fever vaccine responses in identical twins.

Material: PBMCs. All receptors derive from a young woman in good health. The CDR3 runs from the conserved cysteine through the conserved F or W. Each record gives: V gene, clone size, J gene, CDR3 protein. The size field is filled for only some rows; it gives once, few, many or a size class.

>TRBV7-9|NA|TRBJ1-1
CASSFSRGRGDTEAFF
>TRBV7-3|few|TRBJ2-1
CASSLRREARRPSSYNEQFF
>TRBV6-1|NA|TRBJ1-5
CASSAPRGPGQPQHF
>TRBV6-5|many|TRBJ2-7
CASSYGDSYEQYF
>TRBV5-1|many|TRBJ2-3
CASSSETRLTSTDTQYF
>TRBV4-1|many|TRBJ1-3
CASSQDSLGGNTIYF
>TRBV3-1|few|TRBJ1-1
CASSQRGGSEAFF
>TRBV20-1|NA|TRBJ2-3
CSARDVLVLADTQYF
>TRBV5-6|NA|TRBJ2-1
CASIDASGRAGYNEQFF
>TRBV15|few|TRBJ2-5
CATSRDLRETQYF
>TRBV9|NA|TRBJ1-1
CASSRLGGGMNTEAFF
>TRBV12-3/TRBV12-4|NA|TRBJ2-2
CASLLYAGELFF
>TRBV29-1|few|TRBJ2-3
CSVDRQGAGGDTQYF
>TRBV20-1|few|TRBJ2-1
CSVRPRTNEQFF
>TRBV15|NA|TRBJ2-1
CATTSESLGLLNEQFF
>TRBV12-3/TRBV12-4|many|TRBJ1-1
CASSSDNRGTEAFF
>TRBV2|NA|TRBJ2-3
CASRGQGKSSGNRRRTDTQYF
>TRBV10-3|NA|TRBJ2-2
CAISLNTGELFF
>TRBV5-1|few|TRBJ2-1
CASSSSGVRFNEQFF
>TRBV4-1|few|TRBJ2-4
CASSRRPAGGPTLAKNIQYF
>TRBV28|few|TRBJ2-2
CASSLRLRGELFF
>TRBV12-3/TRBV12-4|few|TRBJ2-6
CASSSPGLYSGANVLTF
>TRBV20-1|many|TRBJ1-5
CSASGTGVQPQHF
>TRBV27|once|TRBJ2-1
CASSNGLSGINGQFF
>TRBV12-3/TRBV12-4|few|TRBJ1-2
CASRSGYGYTF
>TRBV7-9|NA|TRBJ2-2
CASSLMDISTGELFF
>TRBV24-1|few|TRBJ2-1
CATSGMGPERYNEQFF
>TRBV19|NA|TRBJ1-2
CASTGTAPGYTF
>TRBV20-1|few|TRBJ2-7
CSALGLAGVYEQYF
>TRBV5-1|NA|TRBJ2-3
CASSPAVGFGTDTQYF
>TRBV29-1|NA|TRBJ2-3
CSVEYLKTASTDTQYF
>TRBV20-1|few|TRBJ1-5
CSARDLGAQFQHF
>TRBV10-3|NA|TRBJ2-3
CAIMRGGEDTQYF
>TRBV10-2|few|TRBJ1-1
CASSWDRAPEAFF
>TRBV6-5|NA|TRBJ2-7
CASSLTGQGAGEQYF
>TRBV29-1|NA|TRBJ1-1
CSVAKDRGGTEAFF
>TRBV5-1|many|TRBJ2-4
CASSFGQGGGKNIQYF
>TRBV18|once|TRBJ1-5
CASSPPAKGPQHF
>TRBV20-1|NA|TRBJ2-6
CCACDEDLGGANVLTF
>TRBV25-1|NA|TRBJ2-7
CASSGSVFYEQYF
>TRBV3-1|NA|TRBJ1-5
CASSPGKNSNQPQHF
>TRBV2|NA|TRBJ2-1
CASSRSSSLGEQFF
>TRBV20-1|many|TRBJ2-1
CSAQGWHPTSYNEQFF